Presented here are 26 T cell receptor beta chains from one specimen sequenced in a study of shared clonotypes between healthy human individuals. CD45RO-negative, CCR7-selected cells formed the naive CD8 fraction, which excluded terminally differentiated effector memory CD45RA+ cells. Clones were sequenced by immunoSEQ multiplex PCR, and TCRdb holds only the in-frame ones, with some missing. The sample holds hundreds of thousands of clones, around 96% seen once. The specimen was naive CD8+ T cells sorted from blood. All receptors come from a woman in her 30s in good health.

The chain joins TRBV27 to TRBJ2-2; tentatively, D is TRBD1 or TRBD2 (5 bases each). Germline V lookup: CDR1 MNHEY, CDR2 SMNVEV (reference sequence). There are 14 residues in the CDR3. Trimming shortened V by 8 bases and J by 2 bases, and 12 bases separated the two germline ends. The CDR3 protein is CASQGPENTGELFF. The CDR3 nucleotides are TGTGCCAGCCAGGGACCAGAAAACACCGGGGAGCTGTTTTTT.

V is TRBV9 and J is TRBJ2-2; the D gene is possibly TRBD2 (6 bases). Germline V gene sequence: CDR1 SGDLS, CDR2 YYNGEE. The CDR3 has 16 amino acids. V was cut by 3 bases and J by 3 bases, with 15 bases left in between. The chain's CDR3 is CASSAPGGEDTGELFF. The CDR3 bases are TGTGCCAGCAGCGCACCTGGCGGGGAGGACACCGGGGAGCTGTTTTTT. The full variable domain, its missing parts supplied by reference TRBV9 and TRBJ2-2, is DSGVTQTPKHLITATGQRVTLRCSPRSGDLSVYWYQQSLDQGLQFLIQYYNGEERAKGNILERFSAQQFPDLHSELNLSSLELGDSALYFCASSAPGGEDTGELFFGEGSRLTVL.

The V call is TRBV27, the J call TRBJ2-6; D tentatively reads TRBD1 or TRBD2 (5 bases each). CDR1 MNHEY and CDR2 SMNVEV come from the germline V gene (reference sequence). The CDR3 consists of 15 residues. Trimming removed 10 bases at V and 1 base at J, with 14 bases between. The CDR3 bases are TGTGCCAAACCGGGACCGAGTTCTGGGGCCAACGTCCTGACTTTC. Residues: CAKPGPSSGANVLTF.

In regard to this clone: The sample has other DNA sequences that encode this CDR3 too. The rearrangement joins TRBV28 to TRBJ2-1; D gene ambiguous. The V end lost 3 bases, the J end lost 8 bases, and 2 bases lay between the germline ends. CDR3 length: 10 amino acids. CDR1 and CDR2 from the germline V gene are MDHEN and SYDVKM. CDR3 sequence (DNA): TGTGCCAGCAGTTTTGATGAGCAGTTCTTC. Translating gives CASSFDEQFF.

The CDR3: CASSPTGVWTEAFF. In DNA form, the CDR3 reads TGTGCCAGCAGTCCTACAGGGGTTTGGACTGAAGCTTTCTTT. The V call is TRBV6-1, the J call TRBJ1-1; 7 bases line up with TRBD1. The germline gives CDR1 MNHNS, CDR2 SASEGT. This CDR3 has 14 amino acids. The trim removed 5 bases at V and 5 bases at J, leaving 8 bases unmatched.

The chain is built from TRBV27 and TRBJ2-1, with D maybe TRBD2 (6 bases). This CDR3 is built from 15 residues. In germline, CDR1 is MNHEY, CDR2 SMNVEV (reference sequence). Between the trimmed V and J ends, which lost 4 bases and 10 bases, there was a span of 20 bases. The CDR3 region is CASSSRRNSGPEQFF. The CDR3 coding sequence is TGTGCCAGCAGTTCCAGGCGGAATAGCGGCCCGGAGCAGTTCTTC.

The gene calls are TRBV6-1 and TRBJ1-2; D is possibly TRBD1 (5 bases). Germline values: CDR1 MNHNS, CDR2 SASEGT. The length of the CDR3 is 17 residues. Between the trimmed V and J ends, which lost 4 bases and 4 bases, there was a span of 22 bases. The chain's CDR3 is CASSGPGTLEALYGYTF. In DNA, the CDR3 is TGTGCCAGCAGTGGGCCCGGGACGCTTGAAGCCCTCTATGGCTACACCTTC.

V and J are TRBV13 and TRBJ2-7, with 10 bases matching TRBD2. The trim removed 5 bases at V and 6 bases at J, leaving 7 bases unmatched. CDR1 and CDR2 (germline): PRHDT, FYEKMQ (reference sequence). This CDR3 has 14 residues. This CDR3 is CASSPTLAGVEQYF. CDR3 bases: TGTGCCAGCAGCCCAACCCTAGCGGGAGTCGAGCAGTACTTC.

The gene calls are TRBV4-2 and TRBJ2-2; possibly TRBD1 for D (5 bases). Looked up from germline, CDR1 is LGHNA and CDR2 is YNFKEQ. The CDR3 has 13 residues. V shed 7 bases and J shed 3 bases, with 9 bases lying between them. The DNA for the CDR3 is TGTGCCAGCAAGGGGTCGGACACCGGGGAGCTGTTTTTT. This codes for CASKGSDTGELFF.

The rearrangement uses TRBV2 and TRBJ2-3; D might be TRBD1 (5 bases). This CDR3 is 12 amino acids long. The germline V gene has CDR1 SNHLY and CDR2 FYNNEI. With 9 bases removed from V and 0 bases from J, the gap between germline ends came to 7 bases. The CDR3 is CARQDSTDTQYF. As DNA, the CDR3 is TGTGCCAGACAGGACAGCACAGATACGCAGTATTTT.

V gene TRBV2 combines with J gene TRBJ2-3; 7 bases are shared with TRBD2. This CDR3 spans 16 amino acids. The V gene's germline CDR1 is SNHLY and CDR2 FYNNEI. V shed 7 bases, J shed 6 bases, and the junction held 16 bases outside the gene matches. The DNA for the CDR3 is TGTGCCAGCAAATTGTGGGAGGGCCCCCCCGCTGATACGCAGTATTTT. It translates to CASKLWEGPPADTQYF. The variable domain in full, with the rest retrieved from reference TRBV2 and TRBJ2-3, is EPEVTQTPSHQVTQMGQEVILRCVPISNHLYFYWYRQILGQKVEFLVSFYNNEISEKSEIFDDQFSVERPDGSNFTLKIRSTKLEDSAMYFCASKLWEGPPADTQYFGPGTRLTVL.

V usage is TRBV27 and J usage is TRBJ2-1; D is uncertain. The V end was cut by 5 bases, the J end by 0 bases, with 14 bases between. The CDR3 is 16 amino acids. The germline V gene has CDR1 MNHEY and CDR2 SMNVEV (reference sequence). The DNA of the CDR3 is TGTGCCAGCAGTCCCGGGCCAGGTACCTCCTACAATGAGCAGTTCTTC. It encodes CASSPGPGTSYNEQFF.

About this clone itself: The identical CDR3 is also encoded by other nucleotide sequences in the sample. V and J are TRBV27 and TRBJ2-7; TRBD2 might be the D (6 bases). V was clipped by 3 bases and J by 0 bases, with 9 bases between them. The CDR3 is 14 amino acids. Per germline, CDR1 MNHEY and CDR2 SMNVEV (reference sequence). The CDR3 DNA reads TGTGCCAGCAGTTTCGGGGGAAACTCCTACGAGCAGTACTTC. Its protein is CASSFGGNSYEQYF.

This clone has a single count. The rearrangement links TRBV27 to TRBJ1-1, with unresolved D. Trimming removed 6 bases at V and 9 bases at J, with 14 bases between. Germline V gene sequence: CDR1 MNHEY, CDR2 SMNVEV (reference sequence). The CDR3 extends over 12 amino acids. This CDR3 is CASSQPPLKAFF. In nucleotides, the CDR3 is TGTGCCAGCAGCCAACCACCATTAAAAGCTTTCTTT.

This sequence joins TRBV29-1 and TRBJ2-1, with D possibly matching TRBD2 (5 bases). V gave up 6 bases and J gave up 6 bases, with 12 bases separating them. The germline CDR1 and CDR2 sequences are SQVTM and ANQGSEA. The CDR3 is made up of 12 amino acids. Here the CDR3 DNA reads TGCAGCGTCGGCGGGTGGGGCAATGAGCAGTTCTTC. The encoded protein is CSVGGWGNEQFF.

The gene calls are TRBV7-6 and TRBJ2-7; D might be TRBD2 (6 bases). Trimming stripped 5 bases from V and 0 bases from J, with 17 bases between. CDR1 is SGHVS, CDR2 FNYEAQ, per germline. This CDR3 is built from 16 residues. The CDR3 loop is CASSKAVGGTSYEQYF. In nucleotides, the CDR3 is TGTGCCAGCAGCAAGGCCGTTGGGGGGACCTCCTACGAGCAGTACTTC.

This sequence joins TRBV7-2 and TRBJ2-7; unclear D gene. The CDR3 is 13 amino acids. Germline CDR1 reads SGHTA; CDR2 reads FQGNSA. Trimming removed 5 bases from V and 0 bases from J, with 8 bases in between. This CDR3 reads CASSATLSYEQYF. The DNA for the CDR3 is TGTGCCAGCAGCGCGACTCTCTCCTACGAGCAGTACTTC.

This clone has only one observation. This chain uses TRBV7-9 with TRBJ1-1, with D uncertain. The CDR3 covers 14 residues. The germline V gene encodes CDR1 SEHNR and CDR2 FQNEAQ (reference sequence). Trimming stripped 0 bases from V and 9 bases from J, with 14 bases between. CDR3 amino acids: CASSLAGPGFQAFF. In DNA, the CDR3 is TGTGCCAGCAGCTTAGCTGGTCCGGGTTTTCAAGCTTTCTTT. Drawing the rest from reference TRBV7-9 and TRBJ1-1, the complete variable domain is DTGVSQNPRHKITKRGQNVTFRCDPISEHNRLYWYRQTLGQGPEFLTYFQNEAQLEKSRLLSDRFSAERPKGSFSTLEIQRTEQGDSAMYLCASSLAGPGFQAFFGQGTRLTVV.

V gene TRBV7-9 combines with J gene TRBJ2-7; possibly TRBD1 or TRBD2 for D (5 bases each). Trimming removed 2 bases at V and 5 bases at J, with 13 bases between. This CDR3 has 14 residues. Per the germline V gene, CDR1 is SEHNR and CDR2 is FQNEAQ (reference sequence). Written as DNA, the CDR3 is TGTGCCAGCAGCTTACCCGGGGCTCTGAACGAGCAGTACTTC. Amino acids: CASSLPGALNEQYF.

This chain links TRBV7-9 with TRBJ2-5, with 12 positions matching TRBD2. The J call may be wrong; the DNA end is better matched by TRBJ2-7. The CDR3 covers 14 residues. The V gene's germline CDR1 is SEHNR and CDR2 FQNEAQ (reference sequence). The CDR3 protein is CASSLRLAGDEQYF. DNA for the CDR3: TGTGCCAGCAGCTTACGACTAGCGGGAGACGAGCAGTACTTC.

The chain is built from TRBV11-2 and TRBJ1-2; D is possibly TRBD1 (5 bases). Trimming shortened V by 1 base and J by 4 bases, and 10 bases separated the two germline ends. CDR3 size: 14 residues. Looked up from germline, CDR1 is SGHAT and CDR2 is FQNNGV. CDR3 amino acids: CASSLAQGSYGYTF. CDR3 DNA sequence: TGTGCCAGCAGCTTAGCGCAGGGATCCTATGGCTACACCTTC.

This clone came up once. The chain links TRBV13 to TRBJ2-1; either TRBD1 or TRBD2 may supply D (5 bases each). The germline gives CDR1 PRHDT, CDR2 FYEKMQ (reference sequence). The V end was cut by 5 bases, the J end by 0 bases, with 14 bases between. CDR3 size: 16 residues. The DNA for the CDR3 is TGTGCCAGCAGCAAGAGGGGAACAAGCTCCTACAATGAGCAGTTCTTC. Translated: CASSKRGTSSYNEQFF.

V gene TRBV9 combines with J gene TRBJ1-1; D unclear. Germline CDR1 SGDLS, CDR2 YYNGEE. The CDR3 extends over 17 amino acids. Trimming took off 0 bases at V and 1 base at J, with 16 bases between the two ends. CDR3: CASSVGVVVGANTEAFF. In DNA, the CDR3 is TGTGCCAGCAGCGTAGGGGTCGTCGTGGGAGCGAACACTGAAGCTTTCTTT.

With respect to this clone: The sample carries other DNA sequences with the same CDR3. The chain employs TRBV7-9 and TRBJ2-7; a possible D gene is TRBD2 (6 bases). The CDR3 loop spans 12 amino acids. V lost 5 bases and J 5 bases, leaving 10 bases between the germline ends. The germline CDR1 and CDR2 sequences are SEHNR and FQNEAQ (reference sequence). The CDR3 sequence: CASSLGGHEQYF. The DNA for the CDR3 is TGTGCCAGCAGCCTAGGAGGGCACGAGCAGTACTTC.

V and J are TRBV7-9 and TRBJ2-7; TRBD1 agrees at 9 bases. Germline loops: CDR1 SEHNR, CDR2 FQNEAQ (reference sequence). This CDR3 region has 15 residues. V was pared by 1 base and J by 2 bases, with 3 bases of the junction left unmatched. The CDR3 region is CASSLGTGATYEQYF. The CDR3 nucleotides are TGTGCCAGCAGCTTAGGGACAGGGGCTACCTACGAGCAGTACTTC.

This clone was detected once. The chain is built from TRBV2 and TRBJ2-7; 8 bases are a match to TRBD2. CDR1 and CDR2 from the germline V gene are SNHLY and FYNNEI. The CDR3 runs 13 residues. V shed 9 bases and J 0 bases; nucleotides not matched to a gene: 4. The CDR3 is CASTGTSSYEQYF. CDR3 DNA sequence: TGTGCCAGTACCGGGACTAGCTCCTACGAGCAGTACTTC. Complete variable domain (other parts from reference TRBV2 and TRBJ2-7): EPEVTQTPSHQVTQMGQEVILRCVPISNHLYFYWYRQILGQKVEFLVSFYNNEISEKSEIFDDQFSVERPDGSNFTLKIRSTKLEDSAMYFCASTGTSSYEQYFGPGTRLTVT.